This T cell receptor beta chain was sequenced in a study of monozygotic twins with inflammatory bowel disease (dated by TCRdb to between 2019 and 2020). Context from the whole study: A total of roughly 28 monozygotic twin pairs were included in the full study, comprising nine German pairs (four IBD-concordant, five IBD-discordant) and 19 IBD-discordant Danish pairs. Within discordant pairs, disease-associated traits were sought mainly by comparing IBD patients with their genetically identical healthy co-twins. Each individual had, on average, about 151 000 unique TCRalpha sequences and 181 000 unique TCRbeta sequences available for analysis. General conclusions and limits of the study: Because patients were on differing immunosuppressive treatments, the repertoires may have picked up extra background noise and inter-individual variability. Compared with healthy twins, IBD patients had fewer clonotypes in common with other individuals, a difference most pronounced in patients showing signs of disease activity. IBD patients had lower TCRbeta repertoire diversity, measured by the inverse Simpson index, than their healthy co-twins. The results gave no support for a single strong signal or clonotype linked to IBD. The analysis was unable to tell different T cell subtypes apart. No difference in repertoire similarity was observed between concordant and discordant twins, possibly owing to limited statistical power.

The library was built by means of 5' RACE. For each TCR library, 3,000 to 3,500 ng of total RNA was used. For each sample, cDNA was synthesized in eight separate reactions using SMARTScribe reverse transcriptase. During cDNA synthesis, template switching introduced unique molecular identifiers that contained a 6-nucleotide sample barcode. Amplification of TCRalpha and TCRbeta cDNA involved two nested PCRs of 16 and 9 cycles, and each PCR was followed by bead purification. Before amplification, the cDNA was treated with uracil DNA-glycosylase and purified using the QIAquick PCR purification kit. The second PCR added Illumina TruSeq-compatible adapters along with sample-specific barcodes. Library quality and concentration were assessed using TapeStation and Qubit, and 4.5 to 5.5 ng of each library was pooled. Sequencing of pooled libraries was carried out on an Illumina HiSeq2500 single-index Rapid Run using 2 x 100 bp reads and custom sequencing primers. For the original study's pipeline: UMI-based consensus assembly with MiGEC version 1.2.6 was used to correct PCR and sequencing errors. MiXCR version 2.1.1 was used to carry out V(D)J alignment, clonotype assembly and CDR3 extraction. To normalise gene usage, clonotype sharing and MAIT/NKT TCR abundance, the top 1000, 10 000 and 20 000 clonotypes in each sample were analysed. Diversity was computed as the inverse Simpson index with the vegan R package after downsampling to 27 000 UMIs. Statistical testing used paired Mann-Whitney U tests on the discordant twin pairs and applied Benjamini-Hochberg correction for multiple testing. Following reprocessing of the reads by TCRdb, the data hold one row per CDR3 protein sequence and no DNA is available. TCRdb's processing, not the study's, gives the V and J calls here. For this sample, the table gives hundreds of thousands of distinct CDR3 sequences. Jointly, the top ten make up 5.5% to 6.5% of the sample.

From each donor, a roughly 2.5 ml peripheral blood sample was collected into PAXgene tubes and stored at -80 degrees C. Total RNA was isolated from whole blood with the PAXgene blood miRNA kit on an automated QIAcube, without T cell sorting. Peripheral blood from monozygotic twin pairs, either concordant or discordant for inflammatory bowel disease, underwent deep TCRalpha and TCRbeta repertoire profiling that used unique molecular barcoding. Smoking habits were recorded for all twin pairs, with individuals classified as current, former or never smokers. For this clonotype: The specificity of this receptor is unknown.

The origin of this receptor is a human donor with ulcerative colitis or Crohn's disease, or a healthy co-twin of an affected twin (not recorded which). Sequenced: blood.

CDR3 region: CASSFRDRRETQYF. This receptor chain uses TRBV9 and TRBJ2-5; TCRdb lists TRBD1, though no DNA is available to test this call. The CDR3 spans 14 residues, from the cysteine through the phenylalanine. The record lacks a DNA sequence. Taken from the germline V gene, the CDR1 and CDR2 loops are SGDLS and YYNGEE. With the portions outside the CDR3 filled from the reference TRBV9 and TRBJ2-5 genes, the complete variable region becomes DSGVTQTPKHLITATGQRVTLRCSPRSGDLSVYWYQQSLDQGLQFLIQYYNGEERAKGNILERFSAQQFPDLHSELNLSSLELGDSALYFCASSFRDRRETQYFGPGTRLLVL.